These 14 T cell receptor beta chains originate from one sample sequenced in a study of blood T cell repertoires in COVID-19. This table comes from immunoSEQ multiplex PCR, and its TCRdb copy is limited to in-frame clones, with some not included. The table records almost 55,000 clones, about nine tenths of them present only once. Sequencing was carried out using peripheral blood. The receptors were gathered from a middle-aged woman with active COVID-19.

This sequence joins TRBV9 and TRBJ1-3, with a possible D match to TRBD1 (5 bases). The CDR3 runs to 18 residues. V dropped 0 bases and J dropped 0 bases, with 16 bases sitting between them. CDR1 and CDR2 (germline): SGDLS, YYNGEE. This chain's CDR3 is CASSVEGLPSYSGNTIYF. CDR3 in DNA: TGTGCCAGCAGCGTAGAGGGGCTGCCCTCATACTCTGGAAACACCATATATTTT. Full variable domain (remainder filled in from reference TRBV9 and TRBJ1-3): DSGVTQTPKHLITATGQRVTLRCSPRSGDLSVYWYQQSLDQGLQFLIQYYNGEERAKGNILERFSAQQFPDLHSELNLSSLELGDSALYFCASSVEGLPSYSGNTIYFGEGSWLTVV.

A single count supports this clone. This chain connects TRBV11-3 to TRBJ2-7; maybe TRBD1 (5 bases). Germline CDR1 reads SGHNT; CDR2 reads YENEEA. CDR3 length: 15 amino acids. V gave up 5 bases and J gave up 2 bases, with 16 bases separating them. The CDR3 reads CASSPRAGRTYEQYF. CDR3 DNA sequence: TGTGCCAGCAGCCCCAGGGCAGGTAGGACCTACGAGCAGTACTTC.

This chain connects TRBV6-5 to TRBJ2-2; 8 bases are a match to TRBD2. Trimming removed 6 bases from V and 0 bases from J; junction bases left unmatched: 3. This CDR3 is 15 amino acids long. Germline values: CDR1 MNHEY, CDR2 SVGAGI. The CDR3 DNA sequence: TGTGCCAGCAGGGGACTAGGGGCGAACACCGGGGAGCTGTTTTTT. Protein product: CASRGLGANTGELFF.

This sequence joins TRBV2 and TRBJ2-1, with 15 bases aligning to TRBD2. CDR1 and CDR2 from the germline V gene are SNHLY and FYNNEI. CDR3 length: 19 residues. V lost 6 bases and J lost 0; bases outside the gene matches: 9. This CDR3 is CASRSRGLAGGSSYNEQFF. DNA of the CDR3: TGTGCCAGCAGGAGCCGAGGACTAGCGGGGGGGAGCTCCTACAATGAGCAGTTCTTC.

The genes are TRBV6-1 and TRBJ1-2; weak D call: TRBD1 (6 bases). The CDR3 sequence is 18 residues long. The germline V gene encodes CDR1 MNHNS and CDR2 SASEGT. The V and J ends lost 4 bases and 4 bases respectively, with 25 bases between them. CDR3 in DNA: TGTGCCAGCAGTGGGAGACCGGGACACCCGCAAAGTGTCTATGGCTACACCTTC. This sequence encodes CASSGRPGHPQSVYGYTF.

CDR3 in amino acids: CASSLATSGGTDTQYF. CDR3 DNA sequence: TGTGCCAGCAGCTTAGCTACTAGCGGGGGGACAGATACGCAGTATTTT. The chain combines TRBV11-2 with TRBJ2-3, with 12 bases fitting TRBD2. The CDR3 covers 16 residues. V was pared by 1 base and J by 3 bases, with 2 bases of the junction left unmatched. Per the germline V gene, CDR1 is SGHAT and CDR2 is FQNNGV.

The chain is built from TRBV4-2 and TRBJ2-5; TRBD1 aligns across 7 bases. Germline V lookup: CDR1 LGHNA, CDR2 YNFKEQ. After removal of 1 base from V and 2 bases from J, the junction contained 4 bases not matched to a gene. The CDR3 loop spans 15 amino acids. The CDR3 region is CASSQGDSEQETQYF. CDR3 in DNA: TGTGCCAGCAGCCAAGGGGACAGCGAACAAGAGACCCAGTACTTC.

The chain links TRBV5-6 to TRBJ1-1; D may be TRBD1 (5 bases). V lost 2 bases and J lost 0, with 8 bases in between. This CDR3 contains 14 residues. Germline CDR1 is SGHDT and CDR2 is YYEEEE. The CDR3 here is CASSFEGVNTEAFF. The DNA for the CDR3 is TGTGCCAGCAGCTTCGAAGGGGTGAACACTGAAGCTTTCTTT.

J is TRBJ2-2 and V is TRBV30, with D tentatively TRBD2 (6 bases). Germline V gene data show CDR1 as GTSNPN and CDR2 as SVGIG (reference sequence). This CDR3 has 17 residues. The germline V and J ends were trimmed by 0 bases and 5 bases, with 19 bases remaining between them. CDR3 coding DNA: TGTGCCTGGAGTGTACTCCCCCCCCAGGCGGGGACCGGGGAGCTGTTTTTT. Translated: CAWSVLPPQAGTGELFF.

In nucleotides, the CDR3 is TGCGCCAGCAGCTTTGACGAAGGACTTTCAACTAATGAAAAACTGTTTTTT. The encoded protein is CASSFDEGLSTNEKLFF. The chain is built from TRBV5-1 and TRBJ1-4; the D is unclear. The CDR3 covers 17 residues. V was cut by 2 bases and J by 0 bases, with 14 bases left in between. Germline lookup yields CDR1 SGHRS and CDR2 YFSETQ.

This chain connects TRBV27 to TRBJ2-3, with a tentative D call TRBD1 (8 bases). The CDR3 has 15 amino acids. Germline CDR1 and CDR2: MNHEY and SMNVEV (reference sequence). With 6 bases removed from V and 7 bases from J, the gap between germline ends came to 20 bases. CDR3 amino acids: CASRPLGQGGNTQYF. The CDR3 DNA is TGTGCCAGCAGGCCCCTCGGACAGGGAGGGAATACGCAGTATTTT.

This clone occurred once. V usage is TRBV5-1 and J usage is TRBJ2-3; D unresolved. The V end lost 4 bases, the J end lost 2 bases, and 5 bases lay between the germline ends. Germline CDR1 reads SGHRS; CDR2 reads YFSETQ. CDR3 length: 12 amino acids. CDR3 in DNA: TGCGCCAGCAGCCAAAACACAGATACGCAGTATTTT. Its translation: CASSQNTDTQYF.

The chain links TRBV3-1 (or the pseudogene TRBV3-2) to TRBJ1-4; 8 nucleotides agree with TRBD1. There are 15 residues in the CDR3. CDR1 and CDR2 (germline): LGHDT, YNNKEL (reference sequence). V lost 4 bases and J lost 6; bases outside the gene matches: 7. CDR3 bases: TGTGCCAGCAGCCCACCAGGGGGCTGGGATGAAAAACTGTTTTTT. Its protein is CASSPPGGWDEKLFF.

The rearrangement joins TRBV7-2 to TRBJ2-1; TRBD2 matches 9 bases. The CDR3 totals 16 residues. The V gene end was trimmed by 2 bases and the J gene end by 7 bases; junction bases not matched to a gene: 9. Germline values: CDR1 SGHTA, CDR2 FQGNSA. DNA for the CDR3: TGTGCCAGCAGCTTATCCGGCGGGGGGGCTTTTAATGAGCAGTTCTTC. Translation: CASSLSGGGAFNEQFF.